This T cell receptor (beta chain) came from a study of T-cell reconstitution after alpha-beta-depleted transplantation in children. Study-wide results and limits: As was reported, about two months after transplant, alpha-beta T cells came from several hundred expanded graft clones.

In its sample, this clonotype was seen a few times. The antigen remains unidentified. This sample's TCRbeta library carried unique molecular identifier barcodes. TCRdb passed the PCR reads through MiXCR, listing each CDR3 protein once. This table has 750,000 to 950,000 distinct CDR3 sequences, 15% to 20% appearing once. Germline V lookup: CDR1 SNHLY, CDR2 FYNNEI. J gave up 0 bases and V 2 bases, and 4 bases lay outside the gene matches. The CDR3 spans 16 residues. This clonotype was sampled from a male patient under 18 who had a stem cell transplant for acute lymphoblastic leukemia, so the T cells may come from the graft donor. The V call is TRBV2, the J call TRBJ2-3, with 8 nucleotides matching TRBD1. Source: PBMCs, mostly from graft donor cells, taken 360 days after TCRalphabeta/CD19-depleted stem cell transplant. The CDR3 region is CASSESQGASTDTQYF. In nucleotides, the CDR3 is TGTGCCAGCAGTGAATCGCAGGGGGCCAGCACAGATACGCAGTATTTT.